A single sample gave rise to the 31 T cell receptor beta chains below, sequenced in a study of molecular identifiers for immune sequencing clone quantification. MiXCR, applied by TCRdb to the PCR reads, yields one record per CDR3 protein. Seen here are around 100,000 distinct CDR3 sequences, around a third observed once, and the top ten hold 4% to 5%. Material for sequencing was naive CD8+ T cells from blood, with Jurkat cell RNA spiked in. Subset given: FACS-sorted CD8+CD4-CCR7+CD45RA+ naive T cells. The source of these receptors is a human donor in good health. Some libraries in this study had Jurkat cell RNA spiked in.

The rearrangement uses TRBV19 and TRBJ2-3; the D gene is possibly TRBD1 (6 bases). CDR1 is LNHDA and CDR2 is SQIVND in the germline V gene (reference sequence). V was clipped by 6 bases and J by 1 base, with 11 bases between them. The CDR3 has 14 residues. The CDR3 DNA reads TGTGCCAGTAGCACCTGGACAGGCACAGATACGCAGTATTTT. The encoded protein is CASSTWTGTDTQYF.

This clonotype was recorded many times. This chain connects TRBV6-2 or TRBV6-3 to TRBJ2-3; TRBD2 is a possible D gene (6 bases). Per the germline V gene, CDR1 is MNHEY and CDR2 is SVGEGT. V lost 7 bases, J lost 5 bases, and 10 bases lay in between. The length of the CDR3 is 12 residues. For the CDR3, the DNA is TGTGCCAGCACCAGAGCGGGAGATACGCAGTATTTT. Protein sequence: CASTRAGDTQYF.

This clonotype appeared a few times. The chain carries TRBV19 and TRBJ2-5, with D possibly matching TRBD2 (5 bases). The V gene's germline CDR1 is LNHDA and CDR2 SQIVND (reference sequence). Between the trimmed V and J ends, which lost 6 bases and 5 bases, there was a span of 10 bases. The CDR3 totals 12 residues. CDR3 in amino acids: CASSHGGETQYF. As DNA, the CDR3 is TGTGCCAGTAGCCACGGCGGGGAGACCCAGTACTTC.

This clonotype showed up many times. The V and J genes are TRBV7-6 and TRBJ1-5, with TRBD1 identical over 11 bases. The junction had 5 bases not matched to a gene; V was cut back by 4 bases and J by 6 bases. In germline, CDR1 is SGHVS, CDR2 FNYEAQ. CDR3 length equals 15 residues. As DNA, the CDR3 is TGTGCCAGCAGCTCCGGGACAGGGGGTATTCAGCCCCAGCATTTT. Its translation: CASSSGTGGIQPQHF. The full variable domain, with the rest looked up from reference TRBV7-6 and TRBJ1-5, is GAGVSQSPRYKVTKRGQDVALRCDPISGHVSLYWYRQALGQGPEFLTYFNYEAQQDKSGLPNDRFSAERPEGSISTLTIQRTEQRDSAMYRCASSSGTGGIQPQHFGDGTRLSIL.

The chain employs TRBV9 and TRBJ2-3, with D possibly matching TRBD2 (5 bases). Deletions cut 3 bases from V and 2 bases from J, with 13 bases between. The germline gives CDR1 SGDLS, CDR2 YYNGEE. This CDR3 is built from 15 residues. CDR3 sequence: CASSASGAPTDTQYF. CDR3 nucleotides: TGTGCCAGCAGCGCCAGCGGCGCCCCCACAGATACGCAGTATTTT.

The chain recombines TRBV4-2 with TRBJ2-7; TRBD2 agrees at 8 bases. The CDR3 is 14 amino acids. V was clipped by 4 bases and J by 0 bases; unmatched bases: 2. CDR1 and CDR2 (germline): LGHNA, YNFKEQ. The CDR3 DNA reads TGTGCCAGCAGCCCACTAGCGGCCTCCTACGAGCAGTACTTC. Protein sequence: CASSPLAASYEQYF.

About this clonotype: This could be a read error, since a much larger clone is one nucleotide away. The rearrangement links TRBV7-9 to TRBJ1-1; D remains unclear. The CDR3 consists of 13 residues. Germline loops: CDR1 SEHNR, CDR2 FQNEAQ (reference sequence). CDR3 loop: CASSLVPDTDAFF. The CDR3 coding sequence is TGTGCCAGCAGCTTAGTGCCTGACACTGACGCTTTCTTT.

At least ten counts were recorded for this clonotype. This rearrangement joins TRBV6-5 to TRBJ1-4, with D uncertain. The ends were cut back, 8 bases at V and 8 bases at J, with 15 bases in the middle. This CDR3 is 13 amino acids long. Germline V lookup: CDR1 MNHEY, CDR2 SVGAGI. Here the CDR3 DNA reads TGTGCCAGCGGGAACTGGCTGGGGGAAAAACTGTTTTTT. Encoded protein: CASGNWLGEKLFF.

As for this clonotype: Being one base from a much bigger clone, this may be a read error. The chain has TRBV3-1 and TRBJ2-7; no clear D. Per the germline V gene, CDR1 is LGHDT and CDR2 is YNNKEL (reference sequence). CDR3 length equals 17 residues. The CDR3 coding sequence is TGTGCCAGCAACCAAGATGGGGTTGTCGGGTACTCCTACGAGCAGTACTTC. Translated, it gives CASNQDGVVGYSYEQYF.

J is TRBJ1-1 and V is TRBV20-1, with 12 bases aligning to TRBD1. The CDR3 totals 15 residues. V lost 1 base to trimming and J lost 10 bases; unmatched junction nucleotides: 10. Germline lookup yields CDR1 DFQATT and CDR2 SNEGSKA (reference sequence). CDR3 sequence: CSARVPGQGASGAFF. The CDR3 DNA is TGCAGTGCTAGAGTCCCGGGACAGGGGGCGTCGGGAGCTTTCTTT.

Concerning this clonotype itself: This may be a read error, as it is one base from a much larger clone. J is TRBJ2-1 and V is TRBV7-8; no reliable D call. V lost 2 bases and J lost 9, with 5 bases in between. This CDR3 is built from 11 residues. Looked up from germline, CDR1 is SGHVS and CDR2 is FQNEAQ. The CDR3 region has the DNA TGTGCCAGCAGCTTAAACAGTGAGCAGTTCTTC. It codes for CASSLNSEQFF.

The chain carries TRBV5-8 and TRBJ2-2; no reliable D call. CDR1 is SGHTS and CDR2 is YDEGEE in the germline V gene. The length of the CDR3 is 15 residues. The V and J ends lost 1 base and 4 bases respectively, with 11 bases between them. DNA for the CDR3: TGTGCCAGCAGCTTGATTTCGACCGTCACCGGGGAGCTGTTTTTT. As protein: CASSLISTVTGELFF.

This clonotype was detected a few times. The chain joins TRBV28 to TRBJ1-6, with D perhaps matching TRBD1 (6 bases). The CDR3 covers 14 residues. The germline V gene has CDR1 MDHEN and CDR2 SYDVKM. With 6 bases removed from V and 5 bases from J, the gap between germline ends came to 11 bases. CDR3 DNA sequence: TGTGCCAGCAGCAGGGGCTGGGATAATTCACCCCTCCACTTT. Protein sequence: CASSRGWDNSPLHF. Full variable domain (remainder filled in from reference TRBV28 and TRBJ1-6): DVKVTQSSRYLVKRTGEKVFLECVQDMDHENMFWYRQDPGLGLRLIYFSYDVKMKEKGDIPEGYSVSREKKERFSLILESASTNQTSMYLCASSRGWDNSPLHFGNGTRLTVT.

This chain joins TRBV11-2 and TRBJ1-2; a possible D gene is TRBD1 (5 bases). V dropped 1 base and J dropped 7 bases, with 19 bases sitting between them. The CDR3 runs 16 residues. CDR1 SGHAT and CDR2 FQNNGV come from the germline V gene. For the CDR3, the DNA is TGTGCCAGCAGCTTAGGTTACCCGGGACCCCCGAGTGGCTACACCTTC. It yields the protein CASSLGYPGPPSGYTF. The full variable domain, in which reference TRBV11-2 and TRBJ1-2 provide the parts outside the CDR3, is EAGVAQSPRYKIIEKRQSVAFWCNPISGHATLYWYQQILGQGPKLLIQFQNNGVVDDSQLPKDRFSAERLKGVDSTLKIQPAKLEDSAVYLCASSLGYPGPPSGYTFGSGTRLTVV.

This clonotype was observed at least ten times. This chain links TRBV29-1 with TRBJ2-1; D remains ambiguous. This CDR3 contains 11 residues. V was shortened by 6 bases and J by 13 bases, with 16 bases between the two germline ends. Germline assignment: CDR1 SQVTM and CDR2 ANQGSEA. The CDR3 DNA reads TGCAGCGTCCCCTCAGGTACCTTCCAGTTCTTC. This translates into CSVPSGTFQFF.

This clonotype was counted at least ten times. This chain joins TRBV28 and TRBJ1-1; TRBD1 matches at 8 bases. This CDR3 region has 16 residues. The germline V gene has CDR1 MDHEN and CDR2 SYDVKM. The V gene end was trimmed by 6 bases and the J gene end by 2 bases; junction bases not matched to a gene: 11. Here the CDR3 DNA reads TGTGCCAGCAGCCGTGACCCTGGACAGGGCAACACTGAAGCTTTCTTT. It codes for CASSRDPGQGNTEAFF.

The table lists this clonotype with a few counts. The chain carries TRBV11-2 and TRBJ2-7, with D perhaps TRBD1 (5 bases). Trimming pared 1 base from V and 3 bases from J, leaving 13 bases between. The CDR3 totals 15 residues. Germline V gene data show CDR1 as SGHAT and CDR2 as FQNNGV. This CDR3 reads CASSLGRGRGYEQYF. CDR3 in DNA: TGTGCCAGCAGCTTAGGTAGGGGTCGAGGCTACGAGCAGTACTTC.

The V gene is TRBV28, the J gene TRBJ2-5; no clear D gene. In germline, CDR1 is MDHEN, CDR2 SYDVKM. This CDR3 is built from 16 residues. The V and J ends lost 2 bases and 3 bases respectively, with 16 bases between them. The CDR3 DNA reads as TGTGCCAGCAGTTTAACCACCTTAAGCCCAAAAGAGACCCAGTACTTC. Its translation is CASSLTTLSPKETQYF.

This clonotype has a handful of counts. The gene calls are TRBV4-3 and TRBJ2-7; TRBD1 matches at 8 bases. Germline lookup yields CDR1 LGHNA and CDR2 YSLEER. V dropped 5 bases and J dropped 6; count of bases not matched to a gene: 9. There are 14 residues in the CDR3. CDR3 bases: TGCGCCAGCAGCTCAGGGACAGGTTCTCTCGAGCAGTACTTC. Protein: CASSSGTGSLEQYF.

The chain uses TRBV28 and TRBJ2-7; perhaps TRBD2 as D (5 bases). This CDR3 region has 15 residues. In germline, CDR1 is MDHEN, CDR2 SYDVKM. Trimming took off 3 bases at V and 3 bases at J, with 15 bases between the two ends. The chain's CDR3 is CASSFRTQNLYEQYF. In DNA form, the CDR3 reads TGTGCCAGCAGTTTCCGGACTCAGAATCTCTACGAGCAGTACTTC.

This clonotype has ten or more counts. The chain links TRBV5-5 to TRBJ1-2; 8 bases fit TRBD1. The J segment lost 4 bases and the V segment lost 4 bases, leaving 12 bases of the junction unmatched. Germline V gene lookup returns CDR1 SGHKS and CDR2 YYEKEE (reference sequence). This CDR3 contains 16 residues. DNA for the CDR3: TGTGCCAGCAGCAACCCGGACAGGGCCCCATCCTATGGCTACACCTTC. Protein: CASSNPDRAPSYGYTF.

CDR3 bases: TGCAGTGCTCCACCACGACAAGGGGGCCTCGAGCAGTACTTC. Translation gives CSAPPRQGGLEQYF. V gene TRBV20-1 combines with J gene TRBJ2-7; 7 nucleotides match TRBD1. Germline V gene sequence: CDR1 DFQATT, CDR2 SNEGSKA (reference sequence). The V and J ends lost 5 bases and 6 bases, in that order; junction bases with no gene match: 13. The CDR3 runs 14 residues.

The rearrangement uses TRBV21-1 and TRBJ2-5; the D call TRBD2 from the table was never checked on the DNA. TRBV21-1 is a known pseudogene. The CDR3 has 13 residues. CDR3 protein: CASSLETQETQYF. The CDR3 DNA reads TGTGCCAGCTCACTAGAGACTCAAGAGACCCAGTACTTC.

This clonotype was detected ten times or more. The genes are TRBV15 and TRBJ1-4; 8 bases align to TRBD1. This CDR3 comprises 14 residues. Trimming removed 3 bases from V and 4 bases from J; junction bases left unmatched: 1. Germline assignment: CDR1 LNHNV and CDR2 YYDKDF (reference sequence). CDR3 loop: CATSRTGVNEKLFF. The CDR3 region has the DNA TGTGCCACCAGCAGGACAGGGGTTAATGAAAAACTGTTTTTT.

This clonotype has at least ten counts. The gene calls are TRBV7-8 and TRBJ2-1; D unclear. The germline CDR1 and CDR2 sequences are SGHVS and FQNEAQ. The CDR3 contains 12 residues. V lost 5 bases, J lost 3 bases, and 5 bases lay in between. The CDR3 region is CASSKIYNEQFF. The CDR3 DNA follows: TGTGCCAGCAGCAAGATCTACAATGAGCAGTTCTTC.

This clonotype was observed a few times. This chain uses TRBV2 with TRBJ2-7; 7 bases are shared with TRBD2. Germline assignment: CDR1 SNHLY and CDR2 FYNNEI. V was clipped by 8 bases and J by 5 bases; unmatched bases: 9. The CDR3 totals 13 residues. CDR3 residues: CASAYTSAHEQYF. The CDR3 DNA is TGTGCCAGCGCATATACTAGCGCCCACGAGCAGTACTTC.

For this clonotype: An end of the junction does not agree with germline; a read error may underlie this. The chain combines TRBV4-3 with TRBJ1-4, with D maybe TRBD1 (6 bases). The CDR3 has 15 amino acids. Germline-derived CDR1 and CDR2 are LGHNA and YSLEER. The CDR3 protein is CASSQGTGRNEKQFF. CDR3 coding DNA: TGCGCCAGCAGCCAAGGTACAGGGCGAAATGAAAAACAGTTTTTT.

This clonotype came up a few times. The chain joins TRBV29-1 to TRBJ1-2, with TRBD1 matching over 7 bases. This CDR3 spans 17 amino acids. Germline assignment: CDR1 SQVTM and CDR2 ANQGSEA. V gave up 4 bases and J gave up 5 bases; unmatched junction bases: 19. The CDR3 spells CSVGKEGQSHPLYGYTF. CDR3 nucleotides: TGCAGCGTTGGGAAGGAGGGACAGTCGCACCCCCTATATGGCTACACCTTC.

Of note for this clonotype: This clone may be a read error of a much larger clone one base away. This sequence joins TRBV27 and TRBJ2-7; D might be TRBD2 (6 bases). The CDR3 runs 14 residues. V gave up 9 bases and J gave up 5 bases, with 20 bases separating them. In germline, CDR1 is MNHEY, CDR2 SMNVEV (reference sequence). As DNA, the CDR3 is TGTGCCAGTGCCCCGGGACTCGCCGTCAACGAGCAGTACTTC. This encodes CASAPGLAVNEQYF.

There are many counts of this clonotype. The chain uses TRBV4-2 and TRBJ2-7, with D possibly matching TRBD2 (6 bases). The CDR3 length is 13 residues. V was clipped by 2 bases and J by 6 bases, with 11 bases between them. From germline, CDR1 is LGHNA and CDR2 YNFKEQ. CDR3 bases: TGTGCCAGCAGCCAAAAGGCCGGGGGCGAGCAGTACTTC. Encoded protein: CASSQKAGGEQYF.

This clonotype was seen a handful of times. The CDR3, as DNA: TGTGCCAGCAGTGAAAATCCGTGGCAGGCGACAGATACGCAGTATTTT. This gives the protein CASSENPWQATDTQYF. The V call is TRBV25-1, the J call TRBJ2-3; D is ambiguous. There are 16 residues in the CDR3. Germline lookup yields CDR1 MGHDK and CDR2 SYGVNS. Deletions cut 2 bases from V and 3 bases from J, with 15 bases between.